This TCR beta chain is drawn from a study of glioma-infiltrating T cells. Whole-study context: Low-grade gliomas were grade II; glioblastomas were grade IV at initial diagnosis.

Using RNA template, CDR3s of TCR alpha and beta were amplified with iRepertoire arm-PCR. One-step reverse transcription and amplification started from about 100-400 ng of tissue mRNA or PBMC total RNA. TCRdb reanalysed the multiplex PCR reads using MiXCR and keeps one entry per CDR3 protein. Of a few hundred thousand distinct CDR3 sequences in the sample, roughly two fifths were seen once. Germline lookup yields CDR1 MDHEN and CDR2 SYDVKM. V was shortened by 5 bases and J by 4 bases, with 14 bases between the two germline ends. This CDR3 is built from 14 residues. Remarks on this clonotype: A much larger clone sits a single nucleotide away, making a read error possible.

The chain employs TRBV28 and TRBJ1-2; weak D call: TRBD1 (6 bases). Sequencing was carried out using glioma tissue, nonneoplastic brain tissue, or PBMCs (not recorded which). This TCR came from a human donor with low-grade glioma or glioblastoma, undergoing nonglioma brain surgery, or in good health (not recorded which). CDR3 DNA: TGTGCCAGCAGTCCGGGACATGGGTCCTATGGCTACACCTTC. Its protein is CASSPGHGSYGYTF.